A selection of T cell receptor beta chains follows, all from one sample in a study of blood T cell repertoires in COVID-19. Measured with immunoSEQ multiplex PCR; TCRdb has only the in-frame clones, and not every one. The sample consists of over 250,000 clones, roughly 87% of them appearing once. The sample consisted of PBMCs or T cells enriched from blood (not recorded which). The receptors derive from a woman aged 25 to 45 who had recovered from COVID-19. CDR3s include the opening cysteine and the closing phenylalanine or tryptophan. The D gene is left open where the match is weak. The size of a clone is reported for some rows only, either as once, few or many, or as a class for expanded clones.

>TRBD2|TRBJ2-7|TRBV11-2|-
CASSLGLAHHSYEQYF
TGTGCCAGCAGCTTAGGACTAGCCCATCACTCCTACGAGCAGTACTTC
>TRBD1|TRBJ1-6|TRBV2|few
CASNPGQGDSPLHF
TGTGCCAGCAACCCCGGACAGGGTGATTCACCCCTCCACTTT
>-|TRBJ1-4|TRBV27|-
CASTTPGGYEKLFF
TGTGCCAGCACCACCCCGGGGGGATATGAAAAACTGTTTTTT
>-|TRBJ2-7|TRBV5-1|-
CASSREIQVEQYF
TGCGCCAGCAGCCGTGAAATTCAGGTCGAGCAGTACTTC
>TRBD1|TRBJ2-7|TRBV27|-
CASSSHRGTHEQYF
TGTGCCAGCAGTTCACACAGGGGAACCCACGAGCAGTACTTC
>TRBD2|TRBJ2-1|TRBV4-1|-
CASSQRLAGGPYNEQFF
TGCGCCAGCAGCCAACGACTAGCGGGAGGGCCGTACAATGAGCAGTTCTTC
>-|TRBJ2-7|TRBV19|-
CASSKGLQGGTYEQYF
TGTGCCAGTAGTAAGGGGTTGCAGGGGGGCACCTACGAGCAGTACTTC
>-|TRBJ2-7|TRBV18|-
CASSQLPTGAGEQYF
TGTGCCAGCTCACAACTACCTACAGGGGCGGGAGAGCAGTACTTC
>-|TRBJ2-4|TRBV6-2/TRBV6-3|once
CASSPHWGPRSGKNIQYF
TGTGCCAGCAGTCCGCATTGGGGGCCGCGTTCTGGCAAAAACATTCAGTACTTC
>TRBD1|TRBJ2-7|TRBV11-3|-
CASSRDRGREQYF
TGTGCCAGCAGCCGGGACAGGGGACGCGAGCAGTACTTC
>-|TRBJ2-2|TRBV15|-
CATSHFISVPGELFF
TGTGCCACCAGCCATTTTATTAGCGTGCCCGGGGAGCTGTTTTTT
>TRBD1|TRBJ1-2|TRBV27|-
CASSSGTGNGYTF
TGTGCCAGCAGTTCCGGGACAGGGAATGGCTACACCTTC
>TRBD2|TRBJ2-3|TRBV3-1/TRBV3-2|-
CASSPTSGVSTDTQYF
TGTGCCAGCAGCCCCACTAGCGGGGTTAGCACAGATACGCAGTATTTT
>-|TRBJ1-1|TRBV7-2|-
CASSLKIGGYTEAFF
TGTGCCAGCAGCTTAAAAATCGGGGGTTACACTGAAGCTTTCTTT
>-|TRBJ1-1|TRBV7-9|once
CASSPQGHEAFF
TGTGCCAGCAGCCCACAGGGCCATGAAGCTTTCTTT
>TRBD1|TRBJ1-2|TRBV9|-
CASSAAGTGGNYGYTF
TGTGCCAGCAGCGCCGCGGGAACAGGGGGCAACTATGGCTACACCTTC
>-|TRBJ1-1|TRBV9|-
CASSAGGIRVTEAFF
TGTGCCAGCAGCGCCGGAGGGATTCGGGTCACTGAAGCTTTCTTT
>-|TRBJ1-4|TRBV29-1|-
CSVVNGPGEKLFF
TGCAGCGTTGTAAACGGGCCGGGGGAAAAACTGTTTTTT
>-|TRBJ1-2|TRBV30|once
CAWSVRRDYGYTF
TGTGCCTGGAGTGTTCGCAGGGACTATGGCTACACCTTC
>-|TRBJ2-7|TRBV28|-
CASSTDLVLTYEQYF
TGTGCCAGCAGTACGGACTTAGTATTGACCTACGAGCAGTACTTC
>TRBD1|TRBJ2-2|TRBV9|once
CASSVPSRGRNTGELFF
TGTGCCAGCAGCGTACCCTCCAGGGGGCGGAACACCGGGGAGCTGTTTTTT
>TRBD2|TRBJ2-5|TRBV29-1|-
CSVQGGRGVKETQYF
TGCAGCGTTCAGGGTGGACGGGGGGTAAAAGAGACCCAGTACTTC
>TRBD1|TRBJ1-2|TRBV5-6|-
CASSFGEGTGYGYTF
TGTGCCAGCAGCTTTGGGGAAGGGACAGGCTATGGCTACACCTTC
>TRBD1|TRBJ1-6|TRBV6-1|-
CASSALSGGAKNSPLHF
TGTGCCAGCAGTGCCCTCTCAGGGGGCGCAAAAAATTCACCCCTCCACTTT
>TRBD2|TRBJ2-1|TRBV7-2|-
CASSQAGGGTSRFF
TGTGCCAGCAGCCAAGCGGGAGGGGGGACGAGTCGGTTCTTC
>TRBD1|TRBJ1-1|TRBV27|-
CASSSSAGQLNTEAFF
TGTGCCAGCAGTTCGAGCGCGGGACAGCTGAACACTGAAGCTTTCTTT
>TRBD2|TRBJ2-3|TRBV18|-
CASSPRTAGVVADTQYF
TGTGCCAGCTCACCACGTACGGCGGGAGTAGTTGCAGATACGCAGTATTTT
>TRBD1|TRBJ2-1|TRBV11-3|-
CASSSPGTGADNEQFF
TGTGCCAGCAGTTCCCCCGGGACAGGGGCTGACAATGAGCAGTTCTTC
>-|TRBJ2-1|TRBV2|-
CASSEPGELASGEQFF
TGTGCCAGCAGTGAACCCGGTGAACTAGCATCGGGTGAGCAGTTCTTC
>-|TRBJ2-2|TRBV7-9|-
CASSLDSNTGELFF
TGTGCCAGCAGCTTAGACAGTAACACCGGGGAGCTGTTTTTT
>-|TRBJ1-2|TRBV5-4|-
CASSLGVGGLTGYTF
TGTGCCAGCAGCTTAGGGGTGGGAGGGTTAACGGGCTACACCTTC
>-|TRBJ2-1|TRBV28|-
CASSLGASRVNEQFF
TGTGCCAGCAGTTTGGGGGCTAGCCGCGTCAATGAGCAGTTCTTC
>-|TRBJ2-1|TRBV7-9|-
CASSSRDWESSYNEQFF
TGTGCCAGCAGCTCGCGCGACTGGGAGAGCTCCTACAATGAGCAGTTCTTC
>-|TRBJ1-5|TRBV30|-
CAWSNRNNQPQHF
TGTGCCTGGAGTAACAGGAACAATCAGCCCCAGCATTTT
>-|TRBJ2-5|TRBV5-6|once
CASSLGNRGGETQYF
TGTGCCAGCAGCTTAGGAAATCGGGGAGGTGAGACCCAGTACTTC
>-|TRBJ1-1|TRBV7-2|few
CASSTMGGTEAFF
TGTGCCAGCAGCACCATGGGGGGGACTGAAGCTTTCTTT